What follows are 21 T cell receptor beta chains derived from one specimen sequenced in a study of neoadjuvant anti-PD-1 for oral cavity cancer. Specified time point: after neoadjuvant nivolumab, at surgical resection. The table came from immunoSEQ multiplex PCR; TCRdb's copy has only in-frame clones and leaves some out. Of more than 13,000 clones in the sample, under 75% were seen once. Sequences were derived from PBMCs, sampled after nivolumab (anti-PD-1) treatment. The receptors originated from a person between 40 and 80 years old with oral cavity squamous cell carcinoma.

Only a few counts were recorded for this clone. This chain connects TRBV11-2 to TRBJ1-2, with D uncertain. In germline, CDR1 is SGHAT, CDR2 FQNNGV. The CDR3 is made up of 16 amino acids. The germline V and J ends were trimmed by 2 bases and 5 bases, with 18 bases remaining between them. The CDR3 region has the DNA TGTGCCAGCAGCTTACCGAGGACTACGGCGGGTTATGGCTACACCTTC. It specifies CASSLPRTTAGYGYTF.

This chain links TRBV30 with TRBJ1-5, with D tentatively TRBD1 (6 bases). The V end was cut by 1 base, the J end by 7 bases, with 14 bases between. Germline CDR1 reads GTSNPN; CDR2 reads SVGIG (reference sequence). The CDR3 is made up of 14 amino acids. CDR3 nucleotides: TGTGCCTGGAGTGCAGGGGAAGGAGGGCAGCCCCAGCATTTT. It codes for CAWSAGEGGQPQHF. The full variable domain, with the rest looked up from reference TRBV30 and TRBJ1-5, is SQTIHQWPATLVQPVGSPLSLECTVEGTSNPNLYWYRQAAGRGLQLLFYSVGIGQISSEVPQNLSASRPQDRQFILSSKKLLLSDSGFYLCAWSAGEGGQPQHFGDGTRLSIL.

This clone was detected only once. The chain couples TRBV19 to TRBJ1-5; D not certain. V lost 5 bases and J lost 1, with 15 bases in between. Germline V gives CDR1 LNHDA, CDR2 SQIVND (reference sequence). The CDR3 length is 16 residues. CDR3 bases: TGTGCCAGTAGTCCATTGGACCGCGGGAGCAATCAGCCCCAGCATTTT. Residues: CASSPLDRGSNQPQHF.

The chain couples TRBV9 to TRBJ2-1, with D maybe TRBD2 (6 bases). Trimming shortened V by 0 bases and J by 8 bases, and 27 bases separated the two germline ends. The length of the CDR3 is 19 residues. Germline CDR1 SGDLS, CDR2 YYNGEE. The CDR3 sequence is CASSVESTGGGPSGYEQFF. The CDR3 bases are TGTGCCAGCAGCGTAGAATCGACGGGCGGAGGGCCATCTGGGTATGAGCAGTTCTTC.

The chain recombines TRBV5-5 with TRBJ2-5, with D possibly being TRBD2 (6 bases). V was clipped by 6 bases and J by 3 bases, with 21 bases between them. The germline V gene encodes CDR1 SGHKS and CDR2 YYEKEE (reference sequence). CDR3 length equals 16 residues. As DNA, the CDR3 is TGTGCCAGCACCCCACGGGGGATCTATTGGGAAGAGACCCAGTACTTC. Its translation: CASTPRGIYWEETQYF. Using reference TRBV5-5 and TRBJ2-5 for the parts outside the CDR3, the full variable domain is DAGVTQSPTHLIKTRGQQVTLRCSPISGHKSVSWYQQVLGQGPQFIFQYYEKEERGRGNFPDRFSARQFPNYSSELNVNALLLGDSALYLCASTPRGIYWEETQYFGPGTRLLVL.

This clone was counted between two and nine times. The chain carries TRBV2 and TRBJ2-2; D call uncertain. The CDR3 runs to 13 residues. Trimming took 6 bases from V and 7 from J, leaving 12 bases between them. Germline V gene sequence: CDR1 SNHLY, CDR2 FYNNEI. CDR3 sequence reads: CASRRSLFGELFF. The CDR3 DNA is TGTGCCAGCAGGAGATCGCTTTTCGGGGAGCTGTTTTTT. Filled out from reference TRBV2 and TRBJ2-2, the complete variable domain reads EPEVTQTPSHQVTQMGQEVILRCVPISNHLYFYWYRQILGQKVEFLVSFYNNEISEKSEIFDDQFSVERPDGSNFTLKIRSTKLEDSAMYFCASRRSLFGELFFGEGSRLTVL.

This clone was detected only a few times. The chain employs TRBV7-9 and TRBJ2-7, with D unclear. CDR1 SEHNR and CDR2 FQNEAQ come from the germline V gene (reference sequence). CDR3 length: 13 residues. The V end was cut by 0 bases, the J end by 4 bases, with 7 bases between. CDR3 region: CASSLAGKYEQYF. In DNA form, the CDR3 reads TGTGCCAGCAGCTTAGCAGGGAAATACGAGCAGTACTTC.

V and J are TRBV7-9 and TRBJ2-7, with 9 bases that match TRBD2. With 5 bases clipped from V and 3 bases from J, the junction kept 8 bases outside the gene matches. Germline V gene data show CDR1 as SEHNR and CDR2 as FQNEAQ (reference sequence). The length of the CDR3 is 15 residues. DNA for the CDR3: TGTGCCAGCAGCCCGCGTGGTAGCGGGAGCTACGAGCAGTACTTC. Translation: CASSPRGSGSYEQYF. The full variable domain, completed using reference TRBV7-9 and TRBJ2-7, is DTGVSQNPRHKITKRGQNVTFRCDPISEHNRLYWYRQTLGQGPEFLTYFQNEAQLEKSRLLSDRFSAERPKGSFSTLEIQRTEQGDSAMYLCASSPRGSGSYEQYFGPGTRLTVT.

This clone was found a few times. The gene calls are TRBV6-5 and TRBJ1-1, with D perhaps TRBD1 (5 bases). This CDR3 has 15 residues. Trimming shortened V by 3 bases and J by 1 base, and 12 bases separated the two germline ends. CDR1 MNHEY and CDR2 SVGAGI come from the germline V gene. CDR3 sequence reads: CASSYWGTPNTEAFF. CDR3 coding DNA: TGTGCCAGCAGTTATTGGGGCACCCCGAACACTGAAGCTTTCTTT.

This clone was observed a few times. The chain uses TRBV30 and TRBJ1-3; possible D gene TRBD1, 6 bases. The CDR3 is 14 residues long. The ends were cut back, 4 bases at V and 1 base at J, with 11 bases in the middle. Germline values: CDR1 GTSNPN, CDR2 SVGIG (reference sequence). CDR3 residues: CAWTAGTSGNTIYF. As DNA, the CDR3 is TGTGCCTGGACCGCCGGGACATCTGGAAACACCATATATTTT.

This clone has only a few counts. The chain employs TRBV5-1 and TRBJ2-2, with D unclear. This CDR3 is built from 14 residues. CDR1 and CDR2 (germline): SGHRS, YFSETQ. Trimming cost V 7 bases and J 7 bases, with 17 bases left between them. DNA of the CDR3: TGCGCCAGCGGAAACCCTAGTTTGGGCGGGGAGCTGTTTTTT. Translated: CASGNPSLGGELFF.

The chain carries TRBV10-3 and TRBJ1-1; D may be TRBD1 (5 bases). The CDR3 extends over 13 amino acids. Trimming stripped 6 bases from V and 3 bases from J, with 11 bases between. Per germline, CDR1 ENHRY and CDR2 SYGVKD. CDR3 amino acids: CAIRGEWDTEAFF. The CDR3 DNA reads as TGTGCCATCAGGGGGGAATGGGACACTGAAGCTTTCTTT.

This rearrangement joins TRBV14 to TRBJ1-4; no reliable D call. Germline V CDR1 and CDR2: SGHDN, FVKESK. CDR3 length: 14 residues. V gave up 2 bases and J gave up 0 bases, with 4 bases separating them. CDR3: CASSQTATNEKLFF. DNA for the CDR3: TGTGCCAGCAGCCAAACGGCAACTAATGAAAAACTGTTTTTT.

This clone was picked up a small number of times. The gene calls are TRBV19 and TRBJ2-7; D may match TRBD1 or TRBD2 (5 bases each). Trimming took off 6 bases at V and 2 bases at J, with 11 bases between the two ends. Per germline, CDR1 LNHDA and CDR2 SQIVND (reference sequence). The CDR3 is 13 residues long. CDR3 DNA sequence: TGTGCCAGTAGCTTGGGACCAACCTACGAGCAGTACTTC. Protein product: CASSLGPTYEQYF.

V usage is TRBV5-1 and J usage is TRBJ2-7; 9 bases are a match to TRBD1. V trimming: 2 bases; J trimming: 3 bases; junction bases outside the gene matches: 3. Germline loops: CDR1 SGHRS, CDR2 YFSETQ. This CDR3 has 14 residues. Written as DNA, the CDR3 is TGCGCCAGCAGCTTCGCGGGACAGGGCTACGAGCAGTACTTC. Its protein is CASSFAGQGYEQYF. The variable domain in full, completed from reference TRBV5-1 and TRBJ2-7, reads KAGVTQTPRYLIKTRGQQVTLSCSPISGHRSVSWYQQTPGQGLQFLFEYFSETQRNKGNFPGRFSGRQFSNSRSEMNVSTLELGDSALYLCASSFAGQGYEQYFGPGTRLTVT.

CDR3 DNA sequence: TGTGCCAGCAGCTCGGACAGGGGCGGCACCGGGGAGCTGTTTTTT. Residues: CASSSDRGGTGELFF. This chain links TRBV5-8 with TRBJ2-2, with TRBD1 identical over 9 bases. The CDR3 runs 15 residues. The germline V gene has CDR1 SGHTS and CDR2 YDEGEE. V was pared by 3 bases and J by 4 bases, with 4 bases of the junction left unmatched.

The rearrangement uses TRBV7-8 and TRBJ2-1; D is unclear. Germline V gene lookup returns CDR1 SGHVS and CDR2 FQNEAQ. This CDR3 comprises 15 residues. V lost 6 bases to trimming and J lost 3 bases, with 15 bases between them. Written as DNA, the CDR3 is TGTGCCAGCAGGTCCGGCCCGAACATCTACAATGAGCAGTTCTTC. It yields the protein CASRSGPNIYNEQFF. Based on the CDR3 plus reference TRBV7-8 and TRBJ2-1, the full variable domain is GAGVSQSPRYKVAKRGQDVALRCDPISGHVSLFWYQQALGQGPEFLTYFQNEAQLDKSGLPSDRFFAERPEGSVSTLKIQRTQQEDSAVYLCASRSGPNIYNEQFFGPGTRLTVL.

The chain joins TRBV19 to TRBJ1-5; maybe TRBD1 (5 bases). V lost 3 bases to trimming and J lost 4 bases, with 13 bases between them. The CDR3 covers 15 residues. Germline V gene sequence: CDR1 LNHDA, CDR2 SQIVND (reference sequence). The CDR3 here is CASSIEGNVNQPQHF. CDR3 nucleotides: TGTGCCAGTAGTATCGAGGGGAATGTTAATCAGCCCCAGCATTTT.

In this sample, this clone turned up a few times. J is TRBJ2-7 and V is TRBV4-2; D may be TRBD1 (5 bases). The CDR3 totals 15 residues. CDR1 and CDR2 from the germline V gene are LGHNA and YNFKEQ. V lost 0 bases, J lost 1 base, and 10 bases lay in between. This chain's CDR3 is CASSQDREISYEQYF. The DNA of the CDR3 is TGTGCCAGCAGCCAAGACAGGGAAATTTCCTACGAGCAGTACTTC.

V gene TRBV11-2 combines with J gene TRBJ2-1, with 10 bases identical to TRBD2. This CDR3 is built from 15 residues. After removal of 5 bases from V and 3 bases from J, the junction contained 4 bases not matched to a gene. The germline gives CDR1 SGHAT, CDR2 FQNNGV. The CDR3 loop is CASSPSGGVYNEQFF. The CDR3 nucleotides read TGTGCCAGCAGCCCCAGCGGGGGGGTCTACAATGAGCAGTTCTTC.

The chain joins TRBV19 to TRBJ2-5; a possible D gene is TRBD1 (6 bases). Trimming left V 3 bases short and J 3 bases short, with 17 bases between. This CDR3 spans 16 amino acids. In germline, CDR1 is LNHDA, CDR2 SQIVND (reference sequence). This chain's CDR3 is CASSIGPHRVEETQYF. As DNA, the CDR3 is TGTGCCAGTAGTATTGGGCCTCACAGGGTGGAAGAGACCCAGTACTTC.